Below, 24 T cell receptor beta chains from the same sample are listed, as sequenced in a study of blood T cell repertoires in COVID-19. Profiling relied on immunoSEQ multiplex PCR, and the TCRdb table lists in-frame clones only, not all of them. The table lists 100,000 to 150,000 clones, 55% to 75% of them singletons. Sample: peripheral blood. These receptor sequences come from a woman in her 70s with acute or convalescent COVID-19.

This chain uses TRBV7-9 with TRBJ2-3; 10 bases match TRBD1. CDR3 length: 16 amino acids. V lost 5 bases to trimming and J lost 3 bases; unmatched junction nucleotides: 8. Germline V gene sequence: CDR1 SEHNR, CDR2 FQNEAQ (reference sequence). The CDR3 coding sequence is TGTGCCAGCAGCCGGGGACAGGGGATAGAGACAGATACGCAGTATTTT. Protein sequence: CASSRGQGIETDTQYF.

With regard to this clone: The junction departs from the called germline gene at one end, perhaps through a read error. The V and J genes are TRBV3-1 (or the pseudogene TRBV3-2) and TRBJ2-3; TRBD2 aligns across 7 bases. This CDR3 is 11 amino acids long. The germline V gene encodes CDR1 LGHDT and CDR2 YNNKEL (reference sequence). The CDR3 is CAGASGNVLDF. For the CDR3, the DNA is TGTGCCGGGGCTAGCGGAAACGTCCTGGATTTT.

CDR3: CASSIQGLNYGYTF. In DNA, the CDR3 is TGTGCCAGCAGCATACAGGGTCTTAACTATGGCTACACCTTC. The V gene is TRBV7-9, the J gene TRBJ1-2; D possibly corresponds to TRBD1 (6 bases). V lost 5 bases, J lost 1 base, and 11 bases lay in between. The CDR3 is made up of 14 amino acids. Germline V lookup: CDR1 SEHNR, CDR2 FQNEAQ (reference sequence).

This chain uses TRBV28 with TRBJ2-1, with 7 bases identical to TRBD1. Germline trimming cut 7 bases from V and 3 bases from J; bases unmatched to any gene: 6. This CDR3 contains 14 residues. CDR1 MDHEN and CDR2 SYDVKM come from the germline V gene. Here the CDR3 reads CASKPQGVYNEQFF. CDR3 nucleotides: TGTGCCAGCAAACCCCAGGGGGTCTACAATGAGCAGTTCTTC.

The rearrangement links TRBV6-5 to TRBJ2-7; D is unclear. V lost 6 bases and J lost 0, with 12 bases in between. CDR3 length equals 14 residues. Germline V gene lookup returns CDR1 MNHEY and CDR2 SVGAGI. In DNA, the CDR3 is TGTGCCAGCAGCATAAAAGCGAGCTCCTACGAGCAGTACTTC. As protein: CASSIKASSYEQYF.

This chain uses TRBV3-1 (or the pseudogene TRBV3-2) with TRBJ2-3; maybe TRBD2 (6 bases). This CDR3 is built from 17 residues. The germline gives CDR1 LGHDT, CDR2 YNNKEL (reference sequence). Trimming cost V 7 bases and J 5 bases, with 25 bases left between them. The CDR3 nucleotides are TGTGCCAGCAATACTATGGGGGGTTTTGGCGGAGAAGATACGCAGTATTTT. This gives the protein CASNTMGGFGGEDTQYF.

The rearrangement links TRBV7-6 to TRBJ2-5, with 12 bases lining up with TRBD2. The CDR3 contains 14 residues. The junction had 0 bases not matched to a gene; V was cut back by 4 bases and J by 3 bases. Germline CDR1 SGHVS, CDR2 FNYEAQ. The CDR3 spells CASSSSGREETQYF. The CDR3 DNA reads as TGTGCCAGCAGCTCTAGCGGGAGGGAAGAGACCCAGTACTTC.

The V call is TRBV6-1, the J call TRBJ2-7; a possible D gene is TRBD1 (6 bases). The germline CDR1 and CDR2 sequences are MNHNS and SASEGT. The CDR3 is 12 amino acids. The V gene lost 2 bases and the J gene lost 6 bases, with 8 bases spanning the gap. CDR3 loop: CASSETGFEQYF. In DNA, the CDR3 is TGTGCCAGCAGTGAAACAGGGTTCGAGCAGTACTTC.

This chain uses TRBV11-2 with TRBJ1-5, with a possible D match to TRBD1 (5 bases). CDR3 size: 15 residues. V was trimmed by 5 bases and J by 2 bases, leaving 13 bases between them. The germline V gene has CDR1 SGHAT and CDR2 FQNNGV. CDR3 nucleotides: TGTGCCAGCAGCCTAAATCCCAGGGGCAATCAGCCCCAGCATTTT. Its protein product is CASSLNPRGNQPQHF.

This chain uses TRBV15 with TRBJ1-1, with D unclear. V was cut by 0 bases and J by 0 bases, with 5 bases left in between. The CDR3 runs 14 residues. The germline V gene has CDR1 LNHNV and CDR2 YYDKDF (reference sequence). The CDR3 DNA reads as TGTGCCACCAGCAGAGATCGGGTGAACACTGAAGCTTTCTTT. Its translation is CATSRDRVNTEAFF.

This clone has a count of ten or more. The CDR3 loop is CAITDGGNRDGDYGYTF. CDR3 bases: TGTGCCATCACCGACGGGGGGAACAGGGACGGGGACTATGGCTACACCTTC. This chain joins TRBV10-3 and TRBJ1-2, with a possible D match to TRBD1 (6 bases). CDR3 length equals 17 residues. Deletions cut 7 bases from V and 3 bases from J, with 24 bases between. Germline V CDR1 and CDR2: ENHRY, SYGVKD.

This clone has a handful of counts. The chain couples TRBV6-6 to TRBJ1-1; D is undetermined. This CDR3 is 15 amino acids long. V was shortened by 0 bases and J by 3 bases, with 11 bases between the two germline ends. Germline CDR1 MNHNY, CDR2 SVGAGI (reference sequence). The CDR3 DNA sequence: TGTGCCAGCAGTTACTCGTTGGTGGCGGACACTGAAGCTTTCTTT. Protein product: CASSYSLVADTEAFF.

The rearrangement joins TRBV10-3 to TRBJ1-2, with TRBD1 matching over 9 bases. With 3 bases clipped from V and 4 bases from J, the junction kept 6 bases outside the gene matches. CDR1 is ENHRY and CDR2 is SYGVKD in the germline V gene. The CDR3 spans 15 residues. The CDR3 DNA sequence: TGTGCCATCAGTGAATCGGGACAGGGCATCTATGGCTACACCTTC. Translation: CAISESGQGIYGYTF.

This chain links TRBV18 with TRBJ2-1; 8 bases agree with TRBD2. The V gene's germline CDR1 is KGHSH and CDR2 LQKENI. The CDR3 is 15 amino acids. The trim removed 6 bases at V and 3 bases at J, leaving 7 bases unmatched. The CDR3 DNA sequence: TGTGCCAGCTCGGCGGGGGGAGGGCTCTACAATGAGCAGTTCTTC. The encoded protein is CASSAGGGLYNEQFF.

V gene TRBV5-1 combines with J gene TRBJ1-2; the D is unclear. CDR3 length equals 13 residues. V lost 1 base and J lost 8, with 12 bases in between. Looked up from germline, CDR1 is SGHRS and CDR2 is YFSETQ. CDR3 in DNA: TGCGCCAGCAGCTTGATGAGGGAACGGGGCTACACCTTC. It is translated as CASSLMRERGYTF.

This clone occurred a few times. The chain is built from TRBV24-1 and TRBJ1-5; D is perhaps TRBD1 (5 bases). The CDR3 is made up of 13 amino acids. The V and J ends lost 7 bases and 3 bases respectively, with 9 bases between them. Germline V lookup: CDR1 KGHDR, CDR2 SFDVKD. This chain's CDR3 is CATSRADNQPQHF. The CDR3 DNA sequence: TGTGCCACCAGCAGGGCAGACAATCAGCCCCAGCATTTT.

The chain carries TRBV10-3 and TRBJ1-2; the match to TRBD1 covers 9 bases. Per germline, CDR1 ENHRY and CDR2 SYGVKD. V was clipped by 4 bases and J by 3 bases; unmatched bases: 3. This CDR3 is built from 14 residues. The DNA of the CDR3 is TGTGCCATCAGTGGGGACAGGGAGGACTATGGCTACACCTTC. Its protein product is CAISGDREDYGYTF.

J is TRBJ1-4 and V is TRBV7-9; D possibly corresponds to TRBD1 (6 bases). Germline V gene data show CDR1 as SEHNR and CDR2 as FQNEAQ (reference sequence). The CDR3 has 16 residues. The V gene lost 5 bases and the J gene lost 2 bases, with 15 bases spanning the gap. The DNA of the CDR3 is TGTGCCAGCAGCACGGCCACAGGGTGGACTAATGAAAAACTGTTTTTT. It translates to CASSTATGWTNEKLFF.

The V call is TRBV5-4, the J call TRBJ1-2, with 7 bases aligning to TRBD1. This CDR3 is built from 12 residues. Germline V gene sequence: CDR1 SGHNT, CDR2 YYREEE (reference sequence). Losses at the gene ends were 4 bases for V and 7 bases for J; bases not matched to a gene: 4. The CDR3 protein is CASSPAGGGYTF. The CDR3 DNA reads as TGTGCCAGCAGCCCAGCAGGGGGTGGCTACACCTTC.

V and J are TRBV12-5 and TRBJ2-7; D is perhaps TRBD1 (6 bases). Germline-derived CDR1 and CDR2 are LGHNT and FRNRAP. The CDR3 length is 15 residues. Trimming took off 7 bases at V and 5 bases at J, with 21 bases between the two ends. DNA of the CDR3: TGTGCTAGTGATTCACCGGGACAACCGTGGGACGAGCAGTACTTC. Translating gives CASDSPGQPWDEQYF.

This clone was seen only a few times. The chain uses TRBV7-2 and TRBJ1-2; 9 bases agree with TRBD1. This CDR3 has 17 amino acids. Germline V gene sequence: CDR1 SGHTA, CDR2 FQGNSA. The J segment lost 6 bases and the V segment lost 5 bases, leaving 16 bases of the junction unmatched. CDR3 sequence reads: CASSALISGTGSHGYTF. The CDR3 DNA reads as TGTGCCAGCAGCGCATTAATTTCCGGGACAGGGTCGCATGGCTACACCTTC.

The chain couples TRBV7-2 to TRBJ2-1; no clear D. Trimming shortened V by 5 bases and J by 6 bases, and 14 bases separated the two germline ends. This CDR3 contains 14 residues. Germline V gene lookup returns CDR1 SGHTA and CDR2 FQGNSA. CDR3 region: CASSTDSPLNEQFF. CDR3 coding DNA: TGTGCCAGCAGCACCGACTCACCCCTCAATGAGCAGTTCTTC.

The genes are TRBV27 and TRBJ2-7, with 12 nucleotides matching TRBD1. Germline-derived CDR1 and CDR2 are MNHEY and SMNVEV (reference sequence). The CDR3 runs to 15 residues. V was clipped by 4 bases and J by 7 bases; unmatched bases: 8. Here the CDR3 DNA reads TGTGCCAGCAGTTCACCGGGACAGGGGGCAAGGGAGCAGTACTTC. This translates into CASSSPGQGAREQYF.

Only a few counts were recorded for this clone. The chain is built from TRBV5-4 and TRBJ2-6, with D unresolved. Germline loops: CDR1 SGHNT, CDR2 YYREEE (reference sequence). The CDR3 length is 17 residues. Trimming took off 1 base at V and 1 base at J, with 12 bases between the two ends. As DNA, the CDR3 is TGTGCCAGCAGCTTGTCAGTACAAACGTCTGGGGCCAACGTCCTGACTTTC. Translation gives CASSLSVQTSGANVLTF. Full variable domain (rest looked up from reference TRBV5-4 and TRBJ2-6): ETGVTQSPTHLIKTRGQQVTLRCSSQSGHNTVSWYQQALGQGPQFIFQYYREEENGRGNFPPRFSGLQFPNYSSELNVNALELDDSALYLCASSLSVQTSGANVLTFGAGSRLTVL.